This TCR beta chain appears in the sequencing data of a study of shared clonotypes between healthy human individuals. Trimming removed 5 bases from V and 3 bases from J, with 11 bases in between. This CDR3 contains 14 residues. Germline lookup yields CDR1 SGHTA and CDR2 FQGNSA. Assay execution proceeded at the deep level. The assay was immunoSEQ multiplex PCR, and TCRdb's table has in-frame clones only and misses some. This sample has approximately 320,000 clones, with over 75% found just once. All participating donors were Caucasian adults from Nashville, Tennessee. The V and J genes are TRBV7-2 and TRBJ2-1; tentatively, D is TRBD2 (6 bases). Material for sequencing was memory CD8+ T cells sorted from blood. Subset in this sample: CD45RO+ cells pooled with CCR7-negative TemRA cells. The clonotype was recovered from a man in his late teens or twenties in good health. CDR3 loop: CASSGLAIYNEQFF. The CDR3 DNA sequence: TGTGCCAGCAGCGGGCTAGCGATCTACAATGAGCAGTTCTTC.